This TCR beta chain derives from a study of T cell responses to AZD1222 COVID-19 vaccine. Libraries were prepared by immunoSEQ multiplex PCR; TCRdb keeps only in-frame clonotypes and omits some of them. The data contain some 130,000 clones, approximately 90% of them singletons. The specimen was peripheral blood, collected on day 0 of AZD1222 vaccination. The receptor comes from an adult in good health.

In DNA form, the CDR3 reads TGTGCCAGCAGTTACTCGCGCAGCCAAGAATACACAGATACGCAGTATTTT. This sequence encodes CASSYSRSQEYTDTQYF. This chain joins TRBV6-2 or TRBV6-3 and TRBJ2-3, with D hard to call. V lost 0 bases to trimming and J lost 2 bases, with 15 bases between them. This CDR3 is built from 17 residues. CDR1 MNHEY and CDR2 SVGEGT come from the germline V gene.